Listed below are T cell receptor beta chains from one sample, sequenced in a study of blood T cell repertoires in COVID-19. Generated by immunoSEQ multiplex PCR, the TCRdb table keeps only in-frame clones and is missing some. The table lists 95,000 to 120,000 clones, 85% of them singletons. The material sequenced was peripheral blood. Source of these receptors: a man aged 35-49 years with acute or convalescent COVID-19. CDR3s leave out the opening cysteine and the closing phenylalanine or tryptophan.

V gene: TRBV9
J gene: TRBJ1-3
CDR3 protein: ASSVEEVLSGNTIY

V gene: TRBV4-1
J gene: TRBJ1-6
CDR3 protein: ASGTRDSNSPLH

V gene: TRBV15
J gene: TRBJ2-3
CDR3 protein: ATSRDRGVADTQY

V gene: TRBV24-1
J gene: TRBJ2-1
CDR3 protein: ATSDSTRTGRNEQF

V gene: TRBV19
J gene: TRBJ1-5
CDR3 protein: ASSGGKGADNQPQH

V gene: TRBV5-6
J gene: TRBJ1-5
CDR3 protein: ASSLVSSNNQPQH

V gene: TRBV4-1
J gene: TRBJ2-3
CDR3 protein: ASSQPYRGLTDTQY

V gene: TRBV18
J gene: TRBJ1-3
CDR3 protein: ASSPQGATGNTIY

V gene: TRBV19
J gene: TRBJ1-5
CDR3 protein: ASSSARDRGRGQPQH

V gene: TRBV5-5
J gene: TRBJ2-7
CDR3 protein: ASSRVEVTYEQY

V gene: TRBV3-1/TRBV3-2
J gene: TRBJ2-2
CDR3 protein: ASSQADRGTGELF

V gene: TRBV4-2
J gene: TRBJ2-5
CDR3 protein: ASSQGPGGGETQY

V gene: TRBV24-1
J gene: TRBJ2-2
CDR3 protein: ATSDLPGQGNTGELF

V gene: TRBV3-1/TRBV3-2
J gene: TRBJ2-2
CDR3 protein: ASSQASGGFGELF

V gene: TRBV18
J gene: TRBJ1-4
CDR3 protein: ASSRSAAGQEKLF

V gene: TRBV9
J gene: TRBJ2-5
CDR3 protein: ASSVGPQGVWEKTQY

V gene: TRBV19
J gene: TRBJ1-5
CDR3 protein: ASSSFNQPQH

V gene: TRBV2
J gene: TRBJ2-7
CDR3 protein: ASRYSPPSEQY

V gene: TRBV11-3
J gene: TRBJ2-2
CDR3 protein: ASSPGGANTGELF

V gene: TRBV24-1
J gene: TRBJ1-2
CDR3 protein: ATRDGGTGYT

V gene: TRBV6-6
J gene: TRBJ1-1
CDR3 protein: ASSYSEGSTEAF

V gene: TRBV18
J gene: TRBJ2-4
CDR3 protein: ASSPPPGTKNIQY

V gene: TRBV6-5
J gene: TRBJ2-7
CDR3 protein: ASSRGTGDPYEQY

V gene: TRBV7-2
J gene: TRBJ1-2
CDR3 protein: ASSPGRVGGYT

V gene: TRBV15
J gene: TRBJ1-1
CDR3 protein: ATSSTGGNTEAF

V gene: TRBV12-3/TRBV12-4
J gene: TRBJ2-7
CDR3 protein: ASRASSYEQY

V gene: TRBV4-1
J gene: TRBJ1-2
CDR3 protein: ASSRGTGNQLQRGYT

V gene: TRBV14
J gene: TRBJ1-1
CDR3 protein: ASSQDLRSEAF

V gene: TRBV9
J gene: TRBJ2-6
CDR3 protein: ASSVVTGGAGANVLT

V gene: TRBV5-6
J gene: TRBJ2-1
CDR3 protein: ASSFGQFNEQF

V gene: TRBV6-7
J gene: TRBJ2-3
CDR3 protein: ASSSRMGDPSTDTQY

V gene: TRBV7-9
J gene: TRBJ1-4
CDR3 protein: ASSRDRANEKLF

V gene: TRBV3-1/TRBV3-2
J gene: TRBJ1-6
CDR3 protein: ASSQEGAGVSPLH

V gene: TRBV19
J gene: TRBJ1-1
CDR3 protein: ASSIGQGSEAF

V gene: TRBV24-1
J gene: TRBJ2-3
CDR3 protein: ATSDLQTSGGAADTQY

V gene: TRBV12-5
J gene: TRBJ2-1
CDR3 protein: ASGLVLGTGGSYNEQF

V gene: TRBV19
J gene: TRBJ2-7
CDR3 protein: ASSKGQGPNEQY

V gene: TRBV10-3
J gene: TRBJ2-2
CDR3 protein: AISGQGTNTGELF

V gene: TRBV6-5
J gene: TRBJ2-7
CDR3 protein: ASMGLSYEQY

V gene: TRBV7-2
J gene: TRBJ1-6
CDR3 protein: ASSPGTAFYNSPLH

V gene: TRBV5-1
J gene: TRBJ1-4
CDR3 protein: ASSSGTGPPNEKLF

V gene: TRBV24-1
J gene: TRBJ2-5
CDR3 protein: ATSDSRGSGETQY

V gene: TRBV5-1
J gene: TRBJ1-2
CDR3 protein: ASSLTPGTGAFGYT

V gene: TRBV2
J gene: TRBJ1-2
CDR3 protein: ASSSELGQGALGYT

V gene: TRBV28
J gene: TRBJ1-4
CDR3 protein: ASSPSGAGRGSLKLF

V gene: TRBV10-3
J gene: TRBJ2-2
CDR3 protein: AIKDGGNTGELF

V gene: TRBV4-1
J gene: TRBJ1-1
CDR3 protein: ASSQETHRVTEAF

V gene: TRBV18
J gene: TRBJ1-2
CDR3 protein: ASSEEKDYGYT

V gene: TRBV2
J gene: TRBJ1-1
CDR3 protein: ASNRDTEAF

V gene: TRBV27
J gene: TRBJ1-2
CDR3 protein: ASSLSGGRVGYT

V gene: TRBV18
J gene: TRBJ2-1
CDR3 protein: ASSPSASGGTGNEQF

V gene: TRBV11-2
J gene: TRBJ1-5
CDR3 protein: ASSWGGDQPQH

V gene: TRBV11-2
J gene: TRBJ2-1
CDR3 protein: ASSPKHGFDEQF

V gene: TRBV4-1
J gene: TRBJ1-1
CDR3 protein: ASSQGFGGNTEAF